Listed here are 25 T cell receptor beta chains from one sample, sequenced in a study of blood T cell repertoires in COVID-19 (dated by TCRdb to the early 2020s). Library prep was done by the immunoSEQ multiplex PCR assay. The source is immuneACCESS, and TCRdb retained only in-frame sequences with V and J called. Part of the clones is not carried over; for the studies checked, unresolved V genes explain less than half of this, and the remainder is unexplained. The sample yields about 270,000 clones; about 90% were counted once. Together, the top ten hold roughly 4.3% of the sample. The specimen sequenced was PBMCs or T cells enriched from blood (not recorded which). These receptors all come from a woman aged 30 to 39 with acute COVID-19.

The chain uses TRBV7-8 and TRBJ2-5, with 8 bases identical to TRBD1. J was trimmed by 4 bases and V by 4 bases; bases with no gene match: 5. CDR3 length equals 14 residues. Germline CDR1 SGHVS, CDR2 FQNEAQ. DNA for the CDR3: TGTGCCAGCAGCTGGGGGACAGGCGCAGAGACCCAGTACTTC. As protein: CASSWGTGAETQYF.

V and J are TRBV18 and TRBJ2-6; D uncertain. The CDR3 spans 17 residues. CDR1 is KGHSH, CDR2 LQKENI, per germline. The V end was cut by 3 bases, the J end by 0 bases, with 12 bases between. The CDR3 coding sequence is TGTGCCAGCTCACCTGCCGACATGACCTCTGGGGCCAACGTCCTGACTTTC. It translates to CASSPADMTSGANVLTF. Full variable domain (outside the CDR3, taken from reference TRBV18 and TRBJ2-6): NAGVMQNPRHLVRRRGQEARLRCSPMKGHSHVYWYRQLPEEGLKFMVYLQKENIIDESGMPKERFSAEFPKEGPSILRIQQVVRGDSAAYFCASSPADMTSGANVLTFGAGSRLTVL.

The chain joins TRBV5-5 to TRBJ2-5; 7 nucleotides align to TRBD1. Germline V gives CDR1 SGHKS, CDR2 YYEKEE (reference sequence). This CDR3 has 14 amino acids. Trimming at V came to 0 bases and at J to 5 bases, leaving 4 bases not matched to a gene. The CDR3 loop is CASSLERGHETQYF. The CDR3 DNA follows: TGTGCCAGCAGCTTGGAAAGGGGGCATGAGACCCAGTACTTC. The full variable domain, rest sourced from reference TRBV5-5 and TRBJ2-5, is DAGVTQSPTHLIKTRGQQVTLRCSPISGHKSVSWYQQVLGQGPQFIFQYYEKEERGRGNFPDRFSARQFPNYSSELNVNALLLGDSALYLCASSLERGHETQYFGPGTRLLVL.

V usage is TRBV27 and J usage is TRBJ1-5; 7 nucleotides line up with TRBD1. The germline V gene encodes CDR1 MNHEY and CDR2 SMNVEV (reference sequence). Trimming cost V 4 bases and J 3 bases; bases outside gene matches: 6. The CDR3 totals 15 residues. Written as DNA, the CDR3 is TGTGCCAGCAGTTCGGACAGGAGCTACAATCAGCCCCAGCATTTT. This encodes CASSSDRSYNQPQHF.

The CDR3 bases are TGCAGCGCCCAGGACAGAATAAATCAGCCCCAGCATTTT. Translated: CSAQDRINQPQHF. J is TRBJ1-5 and V is TRBV29-1, with a tentative D call TRBD1 (6 bases). The CDR3 covers 13 residues. V was trimmed by 7 bases and J by 4 bases, leaving 14 bases between them. Looked up from germline, CDR1 is SQVTM and CDR2 is ANQGSEA.

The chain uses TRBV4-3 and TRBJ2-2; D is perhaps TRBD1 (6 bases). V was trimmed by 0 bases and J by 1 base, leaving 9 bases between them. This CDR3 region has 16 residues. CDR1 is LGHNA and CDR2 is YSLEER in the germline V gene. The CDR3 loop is CASSQEPGVNTGELFF. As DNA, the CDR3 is TGCGCCAGCAGCCAAGAACCAGGGGTGAACACCGGGGAGCTGTTTTTT.

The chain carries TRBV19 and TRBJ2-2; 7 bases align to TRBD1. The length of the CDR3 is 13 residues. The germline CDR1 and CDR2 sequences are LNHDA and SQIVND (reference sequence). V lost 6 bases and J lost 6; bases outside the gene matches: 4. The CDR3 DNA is TGTGCCAGTAGGACACAGGGGCCCGGGGAGCTGTTTTTT. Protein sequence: CASRTQGPGELFF.

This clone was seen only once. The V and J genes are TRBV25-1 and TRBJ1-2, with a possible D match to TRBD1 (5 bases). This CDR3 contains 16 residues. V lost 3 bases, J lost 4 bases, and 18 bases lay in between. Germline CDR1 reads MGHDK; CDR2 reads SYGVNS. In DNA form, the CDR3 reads TGTGCCAGCAGTGAGGGTCCAGGAGGGGACCTCTATGGCTACACCTTC. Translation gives CASSEGPGGDLYGYTF.

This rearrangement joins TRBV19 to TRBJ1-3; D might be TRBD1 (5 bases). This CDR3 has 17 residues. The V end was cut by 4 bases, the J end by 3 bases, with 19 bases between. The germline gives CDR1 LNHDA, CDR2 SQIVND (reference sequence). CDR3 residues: CASSTRQLGGSGNTIYF. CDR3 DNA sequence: TGTGCCAGTAGTACCCGCCAACTCGGGGGAAGTGGAAACACCATATATTTT.

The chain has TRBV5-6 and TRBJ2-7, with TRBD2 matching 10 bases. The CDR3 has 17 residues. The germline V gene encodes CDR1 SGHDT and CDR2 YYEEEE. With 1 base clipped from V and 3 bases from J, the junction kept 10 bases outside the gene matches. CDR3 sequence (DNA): TGTGCCAGCAGCTTGCGGGGAACTAGCGGGATAGGCTACGAGCAGTACTTC. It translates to CASSLRGTSGIGYEQYF.

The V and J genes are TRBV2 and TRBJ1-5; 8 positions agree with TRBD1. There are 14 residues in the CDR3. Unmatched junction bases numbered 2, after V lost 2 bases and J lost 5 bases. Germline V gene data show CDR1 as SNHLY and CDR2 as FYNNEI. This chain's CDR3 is CASSELQGDQPQHF. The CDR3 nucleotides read TGTGCCAGCAGTGAACTACAGGGGGATCAGCCCCAGCATTTT. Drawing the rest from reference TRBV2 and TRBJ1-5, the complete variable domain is EPEVTQTPSHQVTQMGQEVILRCVPISNHLYFYWYRQILGQKVEFLVSFYNNEISEKSEIFDDQFSVERPDGSNFTLKIRSTKLEDSAMYFCASSELQGDQPQHFGDGTRLSIL.

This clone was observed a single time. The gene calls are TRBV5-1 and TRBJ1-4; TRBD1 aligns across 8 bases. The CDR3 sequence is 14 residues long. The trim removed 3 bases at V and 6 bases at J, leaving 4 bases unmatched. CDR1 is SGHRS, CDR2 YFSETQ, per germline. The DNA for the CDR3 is TGCGCCAGCAGCTCACAGGGGGGAGATGAAAAACTGTTTTTT. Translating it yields CASSSQGGDEKLFF.

The DNA for the CDR3 is TGTGCCAGCAGGGGGCATGGCAATCAGCCCCAGCATTTT. It encodes CASRGHGNQPQHF. This chain joins TRBV28 and TRBJ1-5; TRBD1 might be the D (5 bases). The CDR3 spans 13 residues. V lost 6 bases and J lost 2, with 8 bases in between. The germline CDR1 and CDR2 sequences are MDHEN and SYDVKM.

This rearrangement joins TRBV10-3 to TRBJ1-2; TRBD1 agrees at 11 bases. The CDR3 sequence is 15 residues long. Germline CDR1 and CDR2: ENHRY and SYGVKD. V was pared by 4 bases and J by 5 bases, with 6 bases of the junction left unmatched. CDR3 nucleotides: TGTGCCATCAGTGTAGGACAGGGGGCAGGGTATGGCTACACCTTC. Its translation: CAISVGQGAGYGYTF.

DNA of the CDR3: TGCGCCAGCAGCCAAGGATTGGGGGCCTCTGGGGCCAACGTCCTGACTTTC. The encoded protein is CASSQGLGASGANVLTF. The chain couples TRBV5-1 to TRBJ2-6; the D gene is possibly TRBD1 (6 bases). V was pared by 4 bases and J by 0 bases, with 14 bases between. The CDR3 length is 17 residues. The germline V gene has CDR1 SGHRS and CDR2 YFSETQ.

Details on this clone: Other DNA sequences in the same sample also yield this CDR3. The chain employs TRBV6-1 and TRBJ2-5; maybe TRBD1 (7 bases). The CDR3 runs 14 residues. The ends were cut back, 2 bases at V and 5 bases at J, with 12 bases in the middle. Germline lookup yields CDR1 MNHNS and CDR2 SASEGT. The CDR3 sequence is CASSELAGGETQYF. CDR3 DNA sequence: TGTGCCAGCAGTGAACTGGCAGGGGGGGAGACCCAGTACTTC.

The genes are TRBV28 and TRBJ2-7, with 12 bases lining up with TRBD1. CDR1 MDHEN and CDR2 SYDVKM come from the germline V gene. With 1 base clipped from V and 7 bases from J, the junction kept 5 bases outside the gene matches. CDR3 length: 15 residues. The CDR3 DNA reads TGTGCCAGCAGTTTATTAGGGACAGGGGGCGATGAGCAGTACTTC. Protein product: CASSLLGTGGDEQYF.

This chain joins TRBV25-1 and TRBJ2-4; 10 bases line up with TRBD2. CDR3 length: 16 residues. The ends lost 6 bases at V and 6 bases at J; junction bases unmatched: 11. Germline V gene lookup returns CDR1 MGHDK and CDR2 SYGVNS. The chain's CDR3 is CASSPTSGVRGNIQYF. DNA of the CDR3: TGTGCCAGCAGCCCTACTAGCGGGGTGAGGGGAAACATTCAGTACTTC. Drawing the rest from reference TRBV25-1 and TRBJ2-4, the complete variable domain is EADIYQTPRYLVIGTGKKITLECSQTMGHDKMYWYQQDPGMELHLIHYSYGVNSTEKGDLSSESTVSRIRTEHFPLTLESARPSHTSQYLCASSPTSGVRGNIQYFGAGTRLSVL.

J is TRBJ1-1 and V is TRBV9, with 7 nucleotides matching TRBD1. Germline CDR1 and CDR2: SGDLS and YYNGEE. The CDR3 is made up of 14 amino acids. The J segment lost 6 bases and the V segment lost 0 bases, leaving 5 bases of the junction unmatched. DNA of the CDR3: TGTGCCAGCAGCGTAGAGCAGGACAGGTCTGAAGCTTTCTTT. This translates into CASSVEQDRSEAFF.

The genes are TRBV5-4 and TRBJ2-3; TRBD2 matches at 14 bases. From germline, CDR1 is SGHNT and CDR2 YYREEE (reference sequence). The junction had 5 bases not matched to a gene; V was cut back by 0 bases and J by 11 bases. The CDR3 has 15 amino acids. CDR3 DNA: TGTGCCAGCAGCTTGGGGGGACTAGCGGGAGCTGGGCAGTATTTT. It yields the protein CASSLGGLAGAGQYF.

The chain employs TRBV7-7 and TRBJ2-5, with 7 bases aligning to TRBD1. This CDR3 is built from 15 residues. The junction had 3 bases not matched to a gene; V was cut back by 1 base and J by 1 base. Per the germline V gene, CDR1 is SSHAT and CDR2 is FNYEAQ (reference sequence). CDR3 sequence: CASSLGDSSQETQYF. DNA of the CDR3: TGTGCCAGCAGCTTAGGGGACAGCTCCCAAGAGACCCAGTACTTC.

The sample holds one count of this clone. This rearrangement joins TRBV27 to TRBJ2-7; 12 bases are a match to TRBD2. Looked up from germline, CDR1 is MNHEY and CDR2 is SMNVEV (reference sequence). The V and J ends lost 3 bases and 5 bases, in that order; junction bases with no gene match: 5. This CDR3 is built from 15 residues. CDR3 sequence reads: CASSFRTSGTNEQYF. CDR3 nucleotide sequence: TGTGCCAGCAGTTTCAGGACTAGCGGGACCAACGAGCAGTACTTC.

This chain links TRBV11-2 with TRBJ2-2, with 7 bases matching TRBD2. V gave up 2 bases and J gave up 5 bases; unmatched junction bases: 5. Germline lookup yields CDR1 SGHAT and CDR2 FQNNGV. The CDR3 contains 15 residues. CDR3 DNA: TGTGCCAGCAGCTTATTCGGCGGGAGAACCGGGGAGCTGTTTTTT. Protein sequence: CASSLFGGRTGELFF.

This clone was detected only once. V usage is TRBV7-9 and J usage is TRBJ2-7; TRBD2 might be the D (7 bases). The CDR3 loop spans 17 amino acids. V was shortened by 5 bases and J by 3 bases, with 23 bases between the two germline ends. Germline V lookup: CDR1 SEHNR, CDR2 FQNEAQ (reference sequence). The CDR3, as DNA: TGTGCCAGCAGCCTTCTGGGGGGGCAGCGGAATGTCTACGAGCAGTACTTC. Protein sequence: CASSLLGGQRNVYEQYF.

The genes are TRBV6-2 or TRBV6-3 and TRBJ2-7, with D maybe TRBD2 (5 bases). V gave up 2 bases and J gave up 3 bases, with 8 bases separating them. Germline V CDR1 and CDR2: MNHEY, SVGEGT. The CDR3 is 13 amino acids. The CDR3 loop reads CASSYGLHYEQYF. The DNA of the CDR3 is TGTGCCAGCAGTTACGGACTCCACTACGAGCAGTACTTC.